The 32 T cell receptor beta chains listed next were all sequenced from one sample in a study of response to subunit inactivated influenza vaccine. TCRdb analysed the RT-PCR reads with MiXCR anew, one entry per CDR3 protein. This table holds about 540,000 distinct CDR3 sequences, less than 25% found once. The sample was also reused in another study, on T cells expressing NK-cell markers. As that study records: For TCR beta, cDNA was produced by 5'RACE template switching with UMIs.

The specimen was CD4+ T cells sorted from PBMCs, collected roughly 12 days after vaccination. Receptors were obtained from a man over 45 who received an inactivated influenza vaccine.

Only a few counts were recorded for this clonotype. This rearrangement joins TRBV5-1 to TRBJ2-1, with D perhaps assigned TRBD1 or TRBD2 (5 bases each). Germline V gene lookup returns CDR1 SGHRS and CDR2 YFSETQ. The V gene lost 1 base and the J gene lost 8 bases, with 13 bases spanning the gap. This CDR3 is 14 amino acids long. Written as DNA, the CDR3 is TGCGCCAGCAGCTTGAAGGCAGGGACCGATGAGCAGTTCTTC. Translating it yields CASSLKAGTDEQFF. The full variable domain, completed using reference TRBV5-1 and TRBJ2-1, is KAGVTQTPRYLIKTRGQQVTLSCSPISGHRSVSWYQQTPGQGLQFLFEYFSETQRNKGNFPGRFSGRQFSNSRSEMNVSTLELGDSALYLCASSLKAGTDEQFFGPGTRLTVL.

The chain employs TRBV6-1 and TRBJ2-3, with TRBD2 matching over 11 bases. This CDR3 has 17 residues. V was pared by 6 bases and J by 4 bases, with 12 bases of the junction left unmatched. Germline V gives CDR1 MNHNS, CDR2 SASEGT. CDR3 coding DNA: TGTGCCAGCAGACAGGGGGCGGCTAGCGGGGGGTCAGATACGCAGTATTTT. Protein: CASRQGAASGGSDTQYF.

The rearrangement links TRBV3-1 to TRBJ1-1; D is undetermined. Per the germline V gene, CDR1 is LGHDT and CDR2 is YNNKEL (reference sequence). The CDR3 runs 13 residues. With 4 bases removed from V and 5 bases from J, the gap between germline ends came to 11 bases. In nucleotides, the CDR3 is TGTGCCAGCAGCCCCGATTCGAGAACTGAAGCTTTCTTT. As protein: CASSPDSRTEAFF.

This clonotype was seen at least ten times. V usage is TRBV12-3 or TRBV12-4 and J usage is TRBJ2-2; D not certain. Trimming left V 0 bases short and J 0 bases short, with 5 bases between. CDR3 size: 15 residues. CDR3 bases: TGTGCCAGCAGTTTAGCGGGAACGAACACCGGGGAGCTGTTTTTT. Amino acid sequence: CASSLAGTNTGELFF.

This clonotype was picked up a small number of times. V usage is TRBV4-2 and J usage is TRBJ2-3; D gene unclear. Germline CDR1 reads LGHNA; CDR2 reads YNFKEQ. Trimming took off 8 bases at V and 5 bases at J, with 8 bases between the two ends. The CDR3 covers 11 residues. The DNA of the CDR3 is TGTGCCAGCCTGTTGGGAGATACGCAGTATTTT. Encoded protein: CASLLGDTQYF.

The CDR3 DNA reads as TGTGCCAGCAGCCACGCCTTGACTAGCTACCGAGAGACCCAGTACTTC. This translates into CASSHALTSYRETQYF. The chain is built from TRBV3-1 and TRBJ2-5; 7 positions agree with TRBD2. V lost 3 bases, J lost 4 bases, and 11 bases stayed unmatched. Germline CDR1 is LGHDT and CDR2 is YNNKEL (reference sequence). The length of the CDR3 is 16 residues.

This clonotype appeared a few times. The chain is built from TRBV7-6 and TRBJ1-5; perhaps TRBD1 as D (6 bases). With 1 base removed from V and 6 bases from J, the gap between germline ends came to 16 bases. Germline V gene data show CDR1 as SGHVS and CDR2 as FNYEAQ. This CDR3 has 16 amino acids. CDR3 sequence reads: CASSLEARGAGQPQHF. CDR3 nucleotide sequence: TGTGCCAGCAGCTTAGAGGCTAGGGGGGCCGGTCAGCCCCAGCATTTT.

CDR3 coding DNA: TGTGCCAGCAGCTTACACCCTCGCACTGAAGCTTTCTTT. As protein: CASSLHPRTEAFF. The J gene is TRBJ1-1, the V gene TRBV7-3; the D is unclear. The V end lost 2 bases, the J end lost 4 bases, and 8 bases lay between the germline ends. The CDR3 totals 13 residues. Germline-derived CDR1 and CDR2 are SGHTA and FQGTGA.

The rearrangement uses TRBV6-5 and TRBJ2-2; 9 nucleotides match TRBD1. The V gene end was trimmed by 1 base and the J gene end by 7 bases; junction bases not matched to a gene: 7. Per the germline V gene, CDR1 is MNHEY and CDR2 is SVGAGI. The CDR3 consists of 16 residues. CDR3 residues: CASSYLRTGVVGELFF. CDR3 in DNA: TGTGCCAGCAGTTACTTGAGGACAGGGGTGGTCGGGGAGCTGTTTTTT.

This clonotype appeared once. The genes are TRBV10-3 and TRBJ2-7; D is possibly TRBD2 (5 bases). Germline values: CDR1 ENHRY, CDR2 SYGVKD. The V and J ends lost 5 bases and 7 bases respectively, with 12 bases between them. The CDR3 is 12 amino acids. CDR3 sequence reads: CAISPTGVEQYF. CDR3 sequence (DNA): TGTGCCATCAGTCCCACCGGGGTAGAGCAGTACTTC.

This clonotype occurred many times. This chain uses TRBV7-2 with TRBJ2-3; 7 bases map to TRBD2. After removal of 5 bases from V and 0 bases from J, the junction contained 8 bases not matched to a gene. The CDR3 spans 16 residues. The germline CDR1 and CDR2 sequences are SGHTA and FQGNSA. CDR3 sequence: CASSPDLSGSTDTQYF. The CDR3 nucleotides read TGTGCCAGCAGCCCGGATCTTAGCGGGAGCACAGATACGCAGTATTTT.

This clonotype was seen a few times. In this CDR3 the conserved last residue, phenylalanine or tryptophan, is missing, so a read error is likely. The DNA is left out, because the CDR3 cannot be placed on it with certainty; the CDR3 is given as TCRdb lists it. The chain uses TRBV5-6 and TRBJ2-1; the DNA was not used to check the table's D call, TRBD1. The CDR3 sequence runs 14 residues, both termini included. Per germline, CDR1 SGHDT and CDR2 YYEEEE. This CDR3 reads CASSQIGAYNAPIK.

This clonotype has at least ten counts. The chain combines TRBV5-1 with TRBJ2-3; 7 positions agree with TRBD1. Germline-derived CDR1 and CDR2 are SGHRS and YFSETQ. The trim removed 7 bases at V and 5 bases at J, leaving 7 bases unmatched. This CDR3 region has 13 residues. The CDR3 nucleotides read TGCGCCAGCCGACAGGGAGAAAGAGATACGCAGTATTTT. Its protein is CASRQGERDTQYF.

This clonotype showed up just a few times. The chain combines TRBV7-9 with TRBJ1-1; 7 bases agree with TRBD1. This CDR3 has 14 amino acids. The V gene's germline CDR1 is SEHNR and CDR2 FQNEAQ (reference sequence). With V trimmed by 6 bases and J by 1 base, 5 bases remained unmatched. DNA of the CDR3: TGTGCCAGCAGGGCTAACAGGGGGAACACTGAAGCTTTCTTT. Translation: CASRANRGNTEAFF.

This chain uses TRBV7-2 with TRBJ2-3, with D perhaps TRBD2 (6 bases). The CDR3 has 13 residues. From germline, CDR1 is SGHTA and CDR2 FQGNSA. V lost 2 bases and J lost 6, with 9 bases in between. The CDR3 DNA reads TGTGCCAGCAGCTTAATTGGGGGGGATACGCAGTATTTT. Translating it yields CASSLIGGDTQYF. The full variable domain, in which reference TRBV7-2 and TRBJ2-3 provide the parts outside the CDR3, is GAGVSQSPSNKVTEKGKDVELRCDPISGHTALYWYRQSLGQGLEFLIYFQGNSAPDKSGLPSDRFSAERTGGSVSTLTIQRTQQEDSAVYLCASSLIGGDTQYFGPGTRLTVL.

This clonotype was observed a few times. The chain recombines TRBV9 with TRBJ1-1, with 7 bases matching TRBD1. Germline trimming cut 1 base from V and 5 bases from J; bases unmatched to any gene: 11. The CDR3 contains 16 residues. Germline CDR1 SGDLS, CDR2 YYNGEE. The CDR3 DNA follows: TGTGCCAGCAGCGTATCACCCGGGACAGACCTAACTGAAGCTTTCTTT. Its translation is CASSVSPGTDLTEAFF. Combining the CDR3 with reference TRBV9 and TRBJ1-1 gives the whole variable domain DSGVTQTPKHLITATGQRVTLRCSPRSGDLSVYWYQQSLDQGLQFLIQYYNGEERAKGNILERFSAQQFPDLHSELNLSSLELGDSALYFCASSVSPGTDLTEAFFGQGTRLTVV.

The table lists this clonotype with many counts. The chain uses TRBV15 and TRBJ2-7, with TRBD1 as a possible D gene (6 bases). This CDR3 region has 13 residues. Germline V gene data show CDR1 as LNHNV and CDR2 as YYDKDF (reference sequence). Trimming removed 6 bases at V and 5 bases at J, with 14 bases between. The CDR3 is CATRGHVSHEQYF. The CDR3 DNA follows: TGTGCCACCAGGGGACACGTGTCCCACGAGCAGTACTTC.

This clonotype showed up many times. The chain carries TRBV12-3 or TRBV12-4 and TRBJ1-1; a possible D gene is TRBD1 (5 bases). This CDR3 region has 14 residues. Trimming left V 1 base short and J 6 bases short, with 12 bases between. CDR3 residues: CASSLGAGLAEAFF. The CDR3 nucleotides read TGTGCCAGCAGTTTAGGGGCAGGGCTGGCTGAAGCTTTCTTT.

This chain connects TRBV7-2 to TRBJ2-3, with 9 bases that match TRBD2. The junction had 7 bases not matched to a gene; V was cut back by 2 bases and J by 4 bases. Germline CDR1 SGHTA, CDR2 FQGNSA. This CDR3 is built from 16 residues. CDR3 region: CASSLRSGRPADTQYF. Here the CDR3 DNA reads TGTGCCAGCAGCTTACGAAGCGGGAGGCCCGCAGATACGCAGTATTTT.

This clonotype was seen at least ten times. V is TRBV12-3 or TRBV12-4 and J is TRBJ2-6; a possible D gene is TRBD1 (6 bases). The CDR3 length is 14 residues. V lost 3 bases to trimming and J lost 4 bases, with 7 bases between them. The CDR3, as DNA: TGTGCCAGCAGTTTTGACAGGGGGGCCAACGTCCTGACTTTC. Protein: CASSFDRGANVLTF.

This clonotype has only a few counts. CDR3 loop: CASSQSWTSGGAADTQYF. The CDR3 bases are TGCGCCAGCAGCCAAAGTTGGACTAGCGGGGGGGCGGCAGATACGCAGTATTTT. V usage is TRBV4-1 and J usage is TRBJ2-3; 15 bases line up with TRBD2. The V gene's germline CDR1 is MGHRA and CDR2 YSYEKL. This CDR3 comprises 18 residues. V dropped 2 bases and J dropped 4; count of bases not matched to a gene: 7.

The V gene is TRBV12-3 or TRBV12-4, the J gene TRBJ1-4; D is undetermined. The CDR3 has 12 amino acids. Trimming pared 3 bases from V and 5 bases from J, leaving 4 bases between. The CDR3 sequence: CASSFSNEKLFF. DNA for the CDR3: TGTGCCAGCAGTTTTTCGAATGAAAAACTGTTTTTT.

The V and J genes are TRBV4-1 and TRBJ2-7; no firm D call. Looked up from germline, CDR1 is MGHRA and CDR2 is YSYEKL. This CDR3 spans 16 amino acids. The V end lost 1 base, the J end lost 0 bases, and 13 bases lay between the germline ends. As DNA, the CDR3 is TGCGCCAGCAGCCAAGCTCCCGGCAAGAGCTCCTACGAGCAGTACTTC. It encodes CASSQAPGKSSYEQYF.

The table lists this clonotype with many counts. The chain joins TRBV5-1 to TRBJ2-3; no firm D call. The germline V and J ends were trimmed by 5 bases and 2 bases, with 9 bases remaining between them. The CDR3 loop spans 13 amino acids. Germline V lookup: CDR1 SGHRS, CDR2 YFSETQ. CDR3 protein: CASRDLYTDTQYF. CDR3 DNA sequence: TGCGCCAGCAGGGACCTTTACACAGATACGCAGTATTTT.

This chain links TRBV7-2 with TRBJ1-2; D gene ambiguous. The CDR3 length is 15 residues. The germline CDR1 and CDR2 sequences are SGHTA and FQGNSA. Trimming removed 7 bases at V and 5 bases at J, with 20 bases between. In nucleotides, the CDR3 is TGTGCCAGCATCCCCATGAATATGCGGGAGTATGGCTACACCTTC. It codes for CASIPMNMREYGYTF.

This clonotype was counted only a few times. This chain links TRBV3-1 with TRBJ2-5, with D unclear. The CDR3 extends over 13 amino acids. V was clipped by 4 bases and J by 4 bases, with 10 bases between them. Looked up from germline, CDR1 is LGHDT and CDR2 is YNNKEL (reference sequence). The CDR3 loop is CASSLGQLETQYF. The CDR3, as DNA: TGTGCCAGCAGCCTTGGTCAGTTAGAGACCCAGTACTTC.

The V call is TRBV6-1, the J call TRBJ2-7; D gene unclear. CDR3 length: 12 amino acids. V lost 7 bases and J 3 bases, leaving 10 bases between the germline ends. The germline V gene encodes CDR1 MNHNS and CDR2 SASEGT. CDR3 sequence reads: CASMNGYYEQYF. For the CDR3, the DNA is TGTGCCAGCATGAACGGCTACTACGAGCAGTACTTC.

The rearrangement links TRBV11-2 to TRBJ2-3; D gene ambiguous. The germline CDR1 and CDR2 sequences are SGHAT and FQNNGV. V lost 2 bases and J 4 bases, leaving 16 bases between the germline ends. The CDR3 sequence is 16 residues long. The CDR3 sequence: CASSLNLLPSSDTQYF. CDR3 sequence (DNA): TGTGCCAGCAGCTTAAACCTTCTCCCAAGTTCAGATACGCAGTATTTT.

The V and J genes are TRBV15 and TRBJ1-3; maybe TRBD1 (5 bases). The CDR3 extends over 14 amino acids. CDR1 and CDR2 from the germline V gene are LNHNV and YYDKDF (reference sequence). Trimming took off 6 bases at V and 2 bases at J, with 11 bases between the two ends. The CDR3 reads CATRVTGAGNTIYF. For the CDR3, the DNA is TGTGCCACCAGAGTCACGGGGGCTGGAAACACCATATATTTT. Looking up the rest from reference TRBV15 and TRBJ1-3 gives the full variable domain: DAMVIQNPRYQVTQFGKPVTLSCSQTLNHNVMYWYQQKSSQAPKLLFHYYDKDFNNEADTPDNFQSRRPNTSFCFLDIRSPGLGDTAMYLCATRVTGAGNTIYFGEGSWLTVV.

This chain links TRBV11-2 with TRBJ2-7, with TRBD2 matching over 12 bases. The junction had 10 bases not matched to a gene; V was cut back by 6 bases and J by 4 bases. From germline, CDR1 is SGHAT and CDR2 FQNNGV. The CDR3 is 16 residues long. In DNA form, the CDR3 reads TGTGCCAGCAGTCACATCCTAGCGGGAGGGTCATACGAGCAGTACTTC. It translates to CASSHILAGGSYEQYF.

The rearrangement uses TRBV20-1 and TRBJ2-1; TRBD2 agrees at 13 bases. Trimming took 6 bases from V and 4 from J; bases not matched to a gene: 12. Germline CDR1 is DFQATT and CDR2 is SNEGSKA (reference sequence). The CDR3 loop spans 17 amino acids. CDR3 amino acids: CSAEGLAGPRFYNEQFF. CDR3 nucleotide sequence: TGCAGTGCGGAGGGACTAGCGGGACCCAGGTTTTACAATGAGCAGTTCTTC.

The chain links TRBV6-2 or TRBV6-3 to TRBJ2-1, with 11 bases identical to TRBD2. This CDR3 has 18 amino acids. The V gene's germline CDR1 is MNHEY and CDR2 SVGEGT. V shed 2 bases and J 0 bases; nucleotides not matched to a gene: 6. The CDR3 protein is CASSYQTSGVNSYNEQFF. CDR3 nucleotides: TGTGCCAGCAGTTACCAGACTAGCGGGGTAAACTCCTACAATGAGCAGTTCTTC.